A selection of T cell receptor beta chains follows, all from one sample in a study of cytomegalovirus exposure and HLA in healthy donors. TCRdb's table, derived via immunoSEQ multiplex PCR, lists solely in-frame clones and lacks some. The sample holds fewer than 85,000 clones; over 70% are singletons and the top ten take 5.5% to 7%. Source material: PBMCs. These TCRs come from a young man in good health and CMV-seropositive. The CDR3 runs from the conserved cysteine through the conserved F or W. The order of the fields is CDR3 protein, CDR3 DNA, clone size, J gene, V gene, D gene. A D gene is named only where the DNA matches it firmly. Clone size, where shown, is once, few, many, or a class for clones that have expanded.

CASSLRASGIVGSYEQYF TGTGCCAGCAGCTTAAGGGCTAGCGGGATTGTGGGGTCCTACGAGCAGTACTTC - TRBJ2-7 TRBV11-2 TRBD2
CASSPRSANEKLFF TGTGCCAGCTCACCCCGTTCAGCGAATGAAAAACTGTTTTTT - TRBJ1-4 TRBV18 -
CSVEIAGVESYEQYF TGCAGCGTTGAAATAGCGGGAGTAGAGTCCTACGAGCAGTACTTC - TRBJ2-7 TRBV29-1 TRBD2
CASSSPGSMNTEAFF TGTGCCAGCAGTTCCCCCGGGAGCATGAACACTGAAGCTTTCTTT few TRBJ1-1 TRBV28 -
CASTTWGLGEQYF TGTGCCAGCACAACTTGGGGCCTAGGAGAGCAGTACTTC few TRBJ2-7 TRBV27 -
CAGSRGNTEAFF TGTGCCGGCTCCCGAGGGAACACTGAAGCTTTCTTT few TRBJ1-1 TRBV2 -
CASSSSGTGTFYGQFF TGTGCCAGCAGCTCTAGCGGGACGGGGACGTTCTATGGGCAGTTCTTC - TRBJ2-1 TRBV7-8 TRBD2
CATSRDDWPSYEQYF TGTGCCACCAGCAGAGACGACTGGCCATCCTACGAGCAGTACTTC - TRBJ2-7 TRBV15 -
CASSRDRDYGYTF TGTGCCAGCAGTCGAGACAGGGACTATGGCTACACCTTC - TRBJ1-2 TRBV2 TRBD1
CASSYGGLYGYTF TGTGCCAGCAGCTATGGCGGACTCTATGGCTACACCTTC - TRBJ1-2 TRBV7-2 -
CASGGSEAFF TGTGCCAGCGGGGGGTCTGAAGCTTTCTTT - TRBJ1-1 TRBV25-1 -
CASSPWEGQPQHF TGTGCCAGCAGCCCCTGGGAGGGGCAGCCCCAGCATTTT - TRBJ1-5 TRBV11-2 -
CASSQTWGANTGELFF TGTGCCAGCAGCCAAACGTGGGGAGCGAACACCGGGGAGCTGTTTTTT - TRBJ2-2 TRBV7-9 -
CASSPGGTSSYEQYF TGCGCCAGCAGCCCAGGCGGGACGAGCTCCTACGAGCAGTACTTC - TRBJ2-7 TRBV4-1 -
CASSGSGQAHTEAFF TGCGCCAGCAGTGGATCTGGACAGGCCCACACTGAAGCTTTCTTT - TRBJ1-1 TRBV10-1 TRBD1
CASSSLRRESDTQYF TGTGCCAGCAGCTCCCTACGGCGGGAGAGCGATACGCAGTATTTT - TRBJ2-3 TRBV11-2 TRBD2
CAIRGTHLGEAFF TGTGCCATCAGGGGGACACATTTAGGTGAAGCTTTCTTT - TRBJ1-1 TRBV10-3 -
CASSPTSAGPYEQYF TGTGCCAGCAGCCCTACTAGCGCAGGACCCTACGAGCAGTACTTC - TRBJ2-7 TRBV6-5 TRBD2
CASSAMTGFKEQYF TGTGCCAGCAGCGCCATGACGGGTTTTAAGGAGCAGTACTTC - TRBJ2-7 TRBV7-9 -
CATSRVRLDYETQYF TGTGCCACCAGCAGAGTTCGGTTAGACTACGAGACCCAGTACTTC - TRBJ2-5 TRBV15 -
CASSPDRIYEQYF TGTGCCAGCAGCCCGGACAGAATCTACGAGCAGTACTTC - TRBJ2-7 TRBV7-9 -
CASSDSGPRENEQFF TGTGCCAGCAGTGACAGCGGCCCGAGGGAGAATGAGCAGTTCTTC - TRBJ2-1 TRBV2 -
CAAASDRSSYEQYF TGTGCCGCCGCATCCGACAGGAGCTCCTACGAGCAGTACTTC - TRBJ2-7 TRBV19 -